Each of the 4 T cell receptor beta chains below was sequenced from the same sample in a study of response to subunit inactivated influenza vaccine. TCRdb ran MiXCR on the RT-PCR reads and lists one entry per CDR3 protein. The table records about 310,000 distinct CDR3 sequences, 20% to 25% of them present only once. The specimen was PBMCs from blood, collected about 20 months after vaccination. These receptors originate from a man in his fifties or sixties who received an inactivated influenza vaccine.

The chain is built from TRBV6-5 and TRBJ2-1; 11 bases agree with TRBD2. Germline CDR1 reads MNHEY; CDR2 reads SVGAGI. The CDR3 has 16 amino acids. The V segment lost 2 bases and the J segment 5 bases; nucleotides outside the gene matches: 5. The CDR3 is CASSYVSGGENNEQFF. The CDR3 bases are TGTGCCAGCAGTTACGTTAGCGGGGGGGAAAACAATGAGCAGTTCTTC.

CDR3 bases: TGTGCCATCAAAGGACAGGGCGCCTACGAGCAGTACTTC. It translates to CAIKGQGAYEQYF. The chain links TRBV10-3 to TRBJ2-7, with 8 bases lining up with TRBD1. V dropped 7 bases and J dropped 2; count of bases not matched to a gene: 4. Germline lookup yields CDR1 ENHRY and CDR2 SYGVKD. The CDR3 totals 13 residues.

This clonotype has more than one count but fewer than ten. V and J are TRBV2 and TRBJ1-5, with 8 bases matching TRBD1. Germline loops: CDR1 SNHLY, CDR2 FYNNEI. CDR3 size: 15 residues. V shed 5 bases and J 6 bases; nucleotides not matched to a gene: 9. CDR3 DNA: TGTGCCAGCAGTTTAAGTCAGGGGGCAGGTCAGCCCCAGCATTTT. Translating gives CASSLSQGAGQPQHF. Full variable domain (missing parts from reference TRBV2 and TRBJ1-5): EPEVTQTPSHQVTQMGQEVILRCVPISNHLYFYWYRQILGQKVEFLVSFYNNEISEKSEIFDDQFSVERPDGSNFTLKIRSTKLEDSAMYFCASSLSQGAGQPQHFGDGTRLSIL.

The V gene is TRBV4-1, the J gene TRBJ1-3; possibly TRBD1 for D (6 bases). CDR3 length: 17 amino acids. V was cut by 0 bases and J by 3 bases, with 15 bases left in between. Germline V gene lookup returns CDR1 MGHRA and CDR2 YSYEKL. The CDR3 DNA reads as TGCGCCAGCAGCCAAGAATGGGGCAGGGGTTATGGAAACACCATATATTTT. Protein sequence: CASSQEWGRGYGNTIYF.